This T cell receptor (beta chain) was sequenced in a study of Ad26.COV2.S vaccination and SARS-CoV-2 variants. Across the study: Dosing was one shot or two shots 56 days apart.

V was trimmed by 4 bases and J by 11 bases, leaving 12 bases between them. Germline V CDR1 and CDR2: SNHLY, FYNNEI. This CDR3 contains 12 residues. Stated treatment: around 19 received Ad26.COV2.S at low or high dose, single or two shots; about 5 received placebo; per-sample allocation not given. Samples were taken on day 63 after the first vaccine or placebo injection. In this sample, this clone turned up once. Method: immunoSEQ multiplex PCR; TCRdb's copy keeps in-frame clones and lacks some. Of 500,000 or so clones in the sample, 89% were seen once. V gene TRBV2 combines with J gene TRBJ1-5; D is unresolved. The TCR originated in a person between 18 and 65 years old who received the Ad26.COV2.S COVID-19 vaccine or a placebo. Sequences were derived from peripheral blood, sampled in a trial of Ad26.COV2.S vaccine versus placebo. CDR3 residues: CASSGEGQTQHF. The CDR3 DNA reads TGTGCCAGCAGTGGGGAAGGGCAGACCCAGCATTTT.